The 16 T cell receptor beta chains below all came from one sample that was sequenced in a study of T cell repertoires in cytomegalovirus infection. Each CDR3 protein is one row after TCRdb ran MiXCR on the reads. Of roughly 320,000 distinct CDR3 sequences in the sample, around 10% are singletons; the top ten hold over 2.5%. What was sequenced was PBMCs. The receptor set was obtained from a human donor in good health (CMV status not recorded). Some clones in this sample may be carry-over from other donors' samples.

The sample holds many counts of this clonotype. The chain recombines TRBV7-2 with TRBJ2-1; D unresolved. This CDR3 comprises 11 residues. CDR1 is SGHTA and CDR2 is FQGNSA in the germline V gene. Trimming took 4 bases from V and 12 from J, leaving 10 bases between them. The CDR3 DNA reads TGTGCCAGCAGCTCGCATACTTTGCAGTTCTTC. This translates into CASSSHTLQFF.

This clonotype was detected ten times or more. This rearrangement joins TRBV20-1 to TRBJ2-7; 10 bases map to TRBD1. V trimming: 1 base; J trimming: 5 bases; junction bases outside the gene matches: 8. There are 15 residues in the CDR3. In germline, CDR1 is DFQATT, CDR2 SNEGSKA (reference sequence). Here the CDR3 DNA reads TGCAGTGCTAGAGCACTTTCCGGGACAGGGGACGAGCAGTACTTC. It codes for CSARALSGTGDEQYF.

This clonotype appeared many times. The V call is TRBV12-3 or TRBV12-4, the J call TRBJ1-1; 7 bases line up with TRBD1. The CDR3 is 15 amino acids. Germline trimming cut 1 base from V and 3 bases from J; bases unmatched to any gene: 5. The CDR3 loop is CASSLGGGGYTEAFF. The CDR3 DNA sequence: TGTGCCAGCAGTTTAGGAGGGGGCGGGTACACTGAAGCTTTCTTT.

The chain carries TRBV29-1 and TRBJ2-5; the match to TRBD1 covers 10 bases. CDR1 and CDR2 from the germline V gene are SQVTM and ANQGSEA. The V and J ends lost 4 bases and 7 bases, in that order; junction bases with no gene match: 9. The CDR3 runs 14 residues. CDR3 nucleotide sequence: TGCAGCGTTGGGGGGGCCGGGACAGGGGCGACCCAGTACTTC. Protein sequence: CSVGGAGTGATQYF.

A single count supports this clonotype. This may come from a read error, since a much larger clone is one base off. The chain is built from TRBV29-1 and TRBJ2-5; no definite D call. V lost 5 bases, J lost 5 bases, and 15 bases lay in between. This CDR3 region has 13 residues. From germline, CDR1 is SQVTM and CDR2 ANQGSEA. The DNA of the CDR3 is TGCAGCGTTCAAAAACCGGACCGGGAGACCCAGTACTTC. Residues: CSVQKPDRETQYF.

This clonotype was observed at least ten times. The chain is built from TRBV28 and TRBJ1-6, with D perhaps TRBD1 (6 bases). The germline V and J ends were trimmed by 6 bases and 10 bases, with 16 bases remaining between them. Germline V lookup: CDR1 MDHEN, CDR2 SYDVKM. The CDR3 contains 14 residues. The CDR3 loop reads CASRTQGKGSPLHF. CDR3 in DNA: TGTGCCAGCAGGACACAGGGAAAGGGGTCACCCCTCCACTTT. Looking up the rest from reference TRBV28 and TRBJ1-6 gives the full variable domain: DVKVTQSSRYLVKRTGEKVFLECVQDMDHENMFWYRQDPGLGLRLIYFSYDVKMKEKGDIPEGYSVSREKKERFSLILESASTNQTSMYLCASRTQGKGSPLHFGNGTRLTVT.

This clonotype was found many times. V gene TRBV23-1 combines with J gene TRBJ1-5; D may be TRBD1 (5 bases). TRBV23-1 is assigned to the ORF class and has an uncertain function. The ends were cut back, 10 bases at V and 0 bases at J, with 22 bases in the middle. CDR3 size: 17 residues. CDR3: CATNPIRGLYSNQPQHF. CDR3 coding DNA: TGCGCCACCAACCCGATACGGGGCCTCTATAGCAATCAGCCCCAGCATTTT.

At least ten counts were recorded for this clonotype. One end of the junction varies from germline; a read error may be responsible. This chain links TRBV5-1 with TRBJ1-2; tentatively, D is TRBD1 (5 bases). This CDR3 is 13 amino acids long. CDR1 and CDR2 (germline): SGHRS, YFSETQ. The CDR3 coding sequence is TGTGCCAGCAGCTTAGAGGGGAGCTATGGCTACACCTTC. Translating it yields CASSLEGSYGYTF.

This clonotype was observed at least ten times. V and J are TRBV7-9 and TRBJ1-1; the D gene is possibly TRBD1 (6 bases). There are 15 residues in the CDR3. Germline V CDR1 and CDR2: SEHNR, FQNEAQ (reference sequence). V was pared by 3 bases and J by 0 bases, with 11 bases between. Here the CDR3 reads CASSFPQGMNTEAFF. CDR3 coding DNA: TGTGCCAGCAGCTTTCCACAGGGAATGAACACTGAAGCTTTCTTT. Full variable domain (outside the CDR3, taken from reference TRBV7-9 and TRBJ1-1): DTGVSQNPRHKITKRGQNVTFRCDPISEHNRLYWYRQTLGQGPEFLTYFQNEAQLEKSRLLSDRFSAERPKGSFSTLEIQRTEQGDSAMYLCASSFPQGMNTEAFFGQGTRLTVV.

The V and J genes are TRBV5-1 and TRBJ1-6, with 8 bases aligning to TRBD1. With 0 bases clipped from V and 8 bases from J, the junction kept 4 bases outside the gene matches. Germline V gives CDR1 SGHRS, CDR2 YFSETQ. There are 15 residues in the CDR3. The CDR3 sequence: CASSLVQGADSPLHF. The CDR3 nucleotides read TGCGCCAGCAGCTTGGTGCAGGGGGCGGATTCACCCCTCCACTTT.

This clonotype was seen at least ten times. This chain joins TRBV12-3 or TRBV12-4 and TRBJ1-1; D is perhaps TRBD1 (5 bases). The V gene lost 7 bases and the J gene lost 4 bases, with 13 bases spanning the gap. The CDR3 loop spans 13 amino acids. Written as DNA, the CDR3 is TGTGCCAGCATCTTACTCGGGGGCACTGAAGCTTTCTTT. Encoded protein: CASILLGGTEAFF.

This clonotype was recorded many times. This chain uses TRBV7-9 with TRBJ1-1; a weak D match, TRBD1 (6 bases). CDR1 and CDR2 from the germline V gene are SEHNR and FQNEAQ (reference sequence). Trimming removed 2 bases at V and 1 base at J, with 14 bases between. There are 16 residues in the CDR3. CDR3 nucleotide sequence: TGTGCCAGCAGCTTATCGGGGGGGACACCGAACACTGAAGCTTTCTTT. Translated, it gives CASSLSGGTPNTEAFF.

The sample holds many counts of this clonotype. The gene calls are TRBV15 and TRBJ2-4; the match to TRBD1 covers 8 bases. This CDR3 spans 14 amino acids. Per the germline V gene, CDR1 is LNHNV and CDR2 is YYDKDF (reference sequence). The junction had 2 bases not matched to a gene; V was cut back by 1 base and J by 6 bases. CDR3 sequence (DNA): TGTGCCACCAGCAGAGTGACAGGGGCAAACATTCAGTACTTC. It specifies CATSRVTGANIQYF. Complete variable domain (other parts from reference TRBV15 and TRBJ2-4): DAMVIQNPRYQVTQFGKPVTLSCSQTLNHNVMYWYQQKSSQAPKLLFHYYDKDFNNEADTPDNFQSRRPNTSFCFLDIRSPGLGDTAMYLCATSRVTGANIQYFGAGTRLSVL.

This clonotype was observed many times. J is TRBJ2-3 and V is TRBV18; either TRBD1 or TRBD2 may fit D (5 bases each). This CDR3 region has 17 residues. V lost 3 bases, J lost 2 bases, and 18 bases lay in between. Germline CDR1 is KGHSH and CDR2 is LQKENI. This CDR3 is CASSPFAGTLTTDTQYF. As DNA, the CDR3 is TGTGCCAGCTCACCCTTTGCCGGGACCTTGACCACAGATACGCAGTATTTT.

This clonotype was observed at least ten times. This chain joins TRBV7-9 and TRBJ2-3, with a weak D call TRBD2 (6 bases). Germline assignment: CDR1 SEHNR and CDR2 FQNEAQ (reference sequence). The CDR3 has 14 amino acids. V lost 5 bases and J 1 base, leaving 10 bases between the germline ends. The CDR3 nucleotides are TGTGCCAGCAGCCCCGGGACTCGCACAGATACGCAGTATTTT. Its translation: CASSPGTRTDTQYF.

This clonotype was recorded many times. The J gene is TRBJ2-1, the V gene TRBV19; TRBD2 matches at 8 bases. The V gene's germline CDR1 is LNHDA and CDR2 SQIVND (reference sequence). The CDR3 extends over 13 amino acids. Trimming at V came to 11 bases and at J to 8 bases, leaving 11 bases not matched to a gene. The CDR3 coding sequence is TGTGCCTCGACCGGGACTAGTAGCCATGAGCAGTTCTTC. Its translation is CASTGTSSHEQFF.